This T cell receptor (beta chain) originates from a study of T cells in localized non-small cell lung cancer. Study outcomes and limitations: Higher adjacent-lung clonality was associated with shorter survival. Tumor samples were not multi-region, leaving intratumor heterogeneity unexcluded.

As to this clone: The antigen is unknown.

Assay used: immunoSEQ multiplex PCR; TCRdb lists only in-frame clones, some missing. In the table there are 7,000 or so clones, approximately 50% of which are singletons. The CDR3 has 13 residues. With 4 bases removed from V and 8 bases from J, the gap between germline ends came to 9 bases. Germline CDR1 LNHDA, CDR2 SQIVND (reference sequence). The clonotype was recovered from a female donor older than 55 with stage I lung adenocarcinoma. This rearrangement joins TRBV19 to TRBJ1-6; TRBD1 might be the D (6 bases). The specimen comprised lymph node tissue, sampled before any cancer treatment. The CDR3 DNA reads as TGTGCCAGTAGTAATAGGGGGGATTCACCCCTCCACTTT. Translation: CASSNRGDSPLHF.